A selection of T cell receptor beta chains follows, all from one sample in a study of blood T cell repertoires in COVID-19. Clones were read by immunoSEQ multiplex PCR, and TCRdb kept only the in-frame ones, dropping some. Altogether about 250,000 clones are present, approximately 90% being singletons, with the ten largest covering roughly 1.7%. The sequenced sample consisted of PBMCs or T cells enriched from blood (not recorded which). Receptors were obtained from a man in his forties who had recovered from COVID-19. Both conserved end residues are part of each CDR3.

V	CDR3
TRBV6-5	CASNQDRANYGYTF
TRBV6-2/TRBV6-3	CASSYRGGWNTEAFF
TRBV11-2	CASRRLAGSYEQYF
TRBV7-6	CASSLASSGAYGYTF
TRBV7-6	CASSQGQGFDEQYF
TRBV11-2	CASSSDSLNEQFF
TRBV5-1	CASSFTTGEVDSPLHF
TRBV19	CASSIDPGGGSFYTF
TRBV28	CASSPRGQAYNEQLFF
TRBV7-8	CASSLTRGYATNEKLFF
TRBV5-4	CASSLAGGHEQFF
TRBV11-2	CASSPTAGRFTEAFF
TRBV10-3	CAISATTGTAYNEQFF
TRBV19	CASSIGTGISDYGYTF
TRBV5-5	CASSLLGDTNTEAFF
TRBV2	CASNRNRAAPDNSPLHF
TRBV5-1	CASSPGQTTNEKLFF
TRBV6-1	CASSEIGGAGYTF